This T cell receptor beta chain was documented in a study of blood T cell repertoires in COVID-19. Comment on this clone: Other DNA sequences from this sample encode an identical CDR3 as well.

Study processing details: Amplifying reference gene primers gave estimates of nucleated cell counts. Repertoires were generated with immunoSEQ multiplex PCR, while TCRdb's copy carries only in-frame clones and drops some. The V and J calls and the clone size are those of that table, but D and trimming were determined from the DNA. This sample carries 140,000 or so clones, more than 70% of them seen once, and the ten largest clones take roughly 1.5%. Sequencing was performed on peripheral blood. This sequence was found in a human donor in a cohort sampled during active COVID-19.

In DNA form, the CDR3 reads TGTGCCAGCAGCGTGGGACAGTCCACAGATACGCAGTATTTT. As protein: CASSVGQSTDTQYF. The chain joins TRBV9 to TRBJ2-3, with 7 bases lining up with TRBD1. The CDR3 totals 14 residues. V lost 2 bases and J lost 2; bases outside the gene matches: 2. The V gene's germline CDR1 is SGDLS and CDR2 YYNGEE.